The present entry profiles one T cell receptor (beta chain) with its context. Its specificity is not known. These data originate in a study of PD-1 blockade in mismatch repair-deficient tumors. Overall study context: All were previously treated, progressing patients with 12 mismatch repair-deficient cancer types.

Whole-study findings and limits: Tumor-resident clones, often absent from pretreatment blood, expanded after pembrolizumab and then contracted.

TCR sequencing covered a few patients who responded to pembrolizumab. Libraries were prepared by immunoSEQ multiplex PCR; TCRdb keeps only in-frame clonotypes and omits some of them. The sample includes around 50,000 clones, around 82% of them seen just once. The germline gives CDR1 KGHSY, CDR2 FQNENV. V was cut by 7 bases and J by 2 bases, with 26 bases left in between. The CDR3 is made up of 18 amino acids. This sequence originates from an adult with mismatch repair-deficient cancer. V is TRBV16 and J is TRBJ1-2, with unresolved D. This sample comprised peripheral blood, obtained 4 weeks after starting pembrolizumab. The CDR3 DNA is TGTGCCAGCAAGGAAGGTTCATTCAAACTAGTGGGAAACTATGGCTACACCTTC. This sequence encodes CASKEGSFKLVGNYGYTF. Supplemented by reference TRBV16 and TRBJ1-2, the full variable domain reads GEEVAQTPKHLVRGEGQKAKLYCAPIKGHSYVFWYQQVLKNEFKFLISFQNENVFDETGMPKERFSAKCLPNSPCSLEIQATKLEDSAVYFCASKEGSFKLVGNYGYTFGSGTRLTVV.